The clone carrying this TCR beta chain occurred many times. Germline V gives CDR1 SGHRS, CDR2 YFSETQ. Trimming left V 0 bases short and J 4 bases short, with 14 bases between. The CDR3 sequence is 16 residues long. The data originate from a study of T-cell reconstitution after alpha-beta-depleted transplantation in children. Using unique molecular identifiers, the investigators prepared the TCRbeta library. In TCRdb, the PCR reads were re-called with MiXCR into one record per CDR3 protein. The sample carries 330,000 or so distinct CDR3 sequences, around a tenth recorded once. Specimen: PBMCs, collected before TCRalphabeta/CD19-depleted stem cell transplant. The chain couples TRBV5-1 to TRBJ2-1; tentatively, D is TRBD1 (6 bases). The source is a boy younger than two with acute myeloid leukemia, due to receive a stem cell transplant. The CDR3 loop is CASSLAYPGQYNEQFF. In nucleotides, the CDR3 is TGCGCCAGCAGCTTGGCCTACCCCGGACAGTACAATGAGCAGTTCTTC.